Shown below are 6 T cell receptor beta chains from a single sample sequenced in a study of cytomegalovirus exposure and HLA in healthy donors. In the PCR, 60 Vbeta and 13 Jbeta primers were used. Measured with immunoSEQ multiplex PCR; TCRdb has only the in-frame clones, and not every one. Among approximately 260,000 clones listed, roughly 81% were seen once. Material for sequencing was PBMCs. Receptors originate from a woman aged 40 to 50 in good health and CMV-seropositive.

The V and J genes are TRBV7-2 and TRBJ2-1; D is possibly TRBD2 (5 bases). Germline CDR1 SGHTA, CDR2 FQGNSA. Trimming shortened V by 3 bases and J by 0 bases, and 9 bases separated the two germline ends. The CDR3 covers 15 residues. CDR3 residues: CASSLGSSSYNEQFF. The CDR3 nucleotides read TGTGCCAGCAGCTTGGGGAGTAGCTCCTACAATGAGCAGTTCTTC.

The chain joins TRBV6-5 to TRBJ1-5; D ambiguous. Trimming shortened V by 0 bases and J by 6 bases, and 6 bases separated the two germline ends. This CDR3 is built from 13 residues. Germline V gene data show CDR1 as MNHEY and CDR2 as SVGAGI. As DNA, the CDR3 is TGTGCCAGCAGTTACTCGCCGGTTCAGCCCCAGCATTTT. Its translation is CASSYSPVQPQHF.

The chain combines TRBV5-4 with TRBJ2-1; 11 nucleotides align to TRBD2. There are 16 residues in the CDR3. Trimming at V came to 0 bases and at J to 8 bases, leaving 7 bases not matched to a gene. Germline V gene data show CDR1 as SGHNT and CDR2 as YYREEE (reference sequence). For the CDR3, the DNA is TGTGCCAGCAGCTTGGCCGGACTAGCGGGCCGGGATGAGCAGTTCTTC. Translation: CASSLAGLAGRDEQFF.

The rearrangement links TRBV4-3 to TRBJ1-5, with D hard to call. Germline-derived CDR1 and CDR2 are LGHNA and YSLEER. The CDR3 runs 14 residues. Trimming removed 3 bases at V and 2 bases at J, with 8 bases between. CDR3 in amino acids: CASSQSVGNQPQHF. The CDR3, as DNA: TGCGCCAGCAGCCAGAGCGTTGGCAATCAGCCCCAGCATTTT.

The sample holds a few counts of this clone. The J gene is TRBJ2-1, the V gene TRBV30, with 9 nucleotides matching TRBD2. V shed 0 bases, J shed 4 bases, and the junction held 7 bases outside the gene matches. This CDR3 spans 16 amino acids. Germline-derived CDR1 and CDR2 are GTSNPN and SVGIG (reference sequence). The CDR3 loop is CAWSVGGLAVYNEQFF. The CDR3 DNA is TGTGCCTGGAGTGTAGGGGGACTAGCTGTGTACAATGAGCAGTTCTTC.

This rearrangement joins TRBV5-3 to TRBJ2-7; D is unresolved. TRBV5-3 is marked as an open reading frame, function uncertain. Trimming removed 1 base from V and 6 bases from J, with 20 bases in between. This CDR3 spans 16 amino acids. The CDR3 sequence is CARSLWLEAHNVEQYF. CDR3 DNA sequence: TGTGCCAGAAGCTTGTGGTTAGAGGCCCATAATGTCGAGCAGTACTTC.